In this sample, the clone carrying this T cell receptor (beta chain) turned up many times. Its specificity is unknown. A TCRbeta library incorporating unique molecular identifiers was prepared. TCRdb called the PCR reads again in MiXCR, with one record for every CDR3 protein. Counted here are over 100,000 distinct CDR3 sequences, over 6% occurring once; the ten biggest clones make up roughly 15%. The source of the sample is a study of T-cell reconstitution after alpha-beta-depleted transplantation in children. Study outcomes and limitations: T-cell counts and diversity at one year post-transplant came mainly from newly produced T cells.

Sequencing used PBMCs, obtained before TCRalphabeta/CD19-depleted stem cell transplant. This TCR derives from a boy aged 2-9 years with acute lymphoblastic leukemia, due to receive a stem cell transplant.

CDR3 sequence reads: CASSLNLAYNEQFF. The CDR3 DNA is TGCGCCAGCAGCTTGAACCTAGCGTACAATGAGCAGTTCTTC. The V call is TRBV5-1, the J call TRBJ2-1, with a tentative D call TRBD2 (6 bases). V dropped 1 base and J dropped 4 bases, with 9 bases sitting between them. CDR3 length: 14 residues. Germline CDR1 reads SGHRS; CDR2 reads YFSETQ.